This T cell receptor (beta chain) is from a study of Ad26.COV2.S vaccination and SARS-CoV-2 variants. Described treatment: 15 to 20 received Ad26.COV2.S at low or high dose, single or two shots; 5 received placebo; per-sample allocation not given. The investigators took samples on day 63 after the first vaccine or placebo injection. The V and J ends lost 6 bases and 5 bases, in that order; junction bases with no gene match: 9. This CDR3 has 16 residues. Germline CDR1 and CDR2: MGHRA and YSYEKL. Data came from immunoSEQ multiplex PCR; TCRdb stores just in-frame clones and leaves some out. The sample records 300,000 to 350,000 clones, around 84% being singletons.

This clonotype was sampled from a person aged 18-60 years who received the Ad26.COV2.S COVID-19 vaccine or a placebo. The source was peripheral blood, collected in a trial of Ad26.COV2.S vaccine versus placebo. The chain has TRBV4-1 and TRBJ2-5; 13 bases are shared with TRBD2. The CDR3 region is CASSLGETSGGETQYF. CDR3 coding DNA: TGCGCCAGCAGTCTTGGGGAGACTAGCGGGGGGGAGACCCAGTACTTC.